The 27 T cell receptor beta chains below come from one sample, sequenced in a study of PD-L1 blockade in urothelial cancer. Sequencing used immunoSEQ multiplex PCR; TCRdb keeps in-frame clones, though not all of them. The sample includes about 82,000 clones, more than 85% of them seen just once. The input for sequencing was PBMCs, taken around atezolizumab (anti-PD-L1) treatment. The receptors were gathered from a man in his 60s with urothelial cancer.

This chain links TRBV27 with TRBJ1-5; no firm D call. Germline V gene lookup returns CDR1 MNHEY and CDR2 SMNVEV (reference sequence). V lost 0 bases, J lost 2 bases, and 8 bases lay in between. The CDR3 is made up of 15 amino acids. The CDR3 loop is CASSLSRAGNQPQHF. The CDR3 DNA sequence: TGTGCCAGCAGTTTATCGCGGGCCGGCAATCAGCCCCAGCATTTT.

The V and J genes are TRBV5-1 and TRBJ2-7; possible D gene TRBD1, 7 bases. The ends were cut back, 1 base at V and 4 bases at J, with 15 bases in the middle. Germline CDR1 SGHRS, CDR2 YFSETQ. CDR3 size: 15 residues. Here the CDR3 reads CASSLSGQGVYEQYF. In DNA, the CDR3 is TGCGCCAGCAGCTTGAGCGGGCAGGGGGTTTACGAGCAGTACTTC.

The chain joins TRBV30 to TRBJ1-3, with 7 bases aligning to TRBD1. The length of the CDR3 is 15 residues. Unmatched junction bases numbered 8, after V lost 4 bases and J lost 2 bases. Germline V gene data show CDR1 as GTSNPN and CDR2 as SVGIG (reference sequence). CDR3 protein: CAWMVGQSPGNTIYF. CDR3 in DNA: TGTGCCTGGATGGTGGGACAGAGCCCTGGAAACACCATATATTTT.

The chain has TRBV5-1 and TRBJ2-2; TRBD1 aligns across 9 bases. The CDR3 loop spans 14 amino acids. Germline V gene data show CDR1 as SGHRS and CDR2 as YFSETQ. Unmatched junction bases numbered 3, after V lost 4 bases and J lost 5 bases. The CDR3 region is CASSGGTGTGELFF. CDR3 DNA sequence: TGCGCCAGCAGCGGCGGGACAGGGACCGGGGAGCTGTTTTTT.

The chain joins TRBV6-6 to TRBJ1-2; unclear D gene. Germline CDR1 MNHNY, CDR2 SVGAGI (reference sequence). V shed 6 bases and J shed 2 bases, with 10 bases lying between them. The CDR3 has 13 residues. The chain's CDR3 is CASSTRENYGYTF. CDR3 DNA: TGTGCCAGCAGCACGAGGGAAAACTATGGCTACACCTTC.

This rearrangement joins TRBV4-2 to TRBJ1-3; D is undetermined. The V gene's germline CDR1 is LGHNA and CDR2 YNFKEQ. The CDR3 is made up of 17 amino acids. The ends were cut back, 0 bases at V and 2 bases at J, with 14 bases in the middle. CDR3 sequence (DNA): TGTGCCAGCAGCCAAGATTTTAGCCCGACTCCTGGAAACACCATATATTTT. This encodes CASSQDFSPTPGNTIYF.

The genes are TRBV6-1 and TRBJ2-5; TRBD2 might be the D (6 bases). The germline CDR1 and CDR2 sequences are MNHNS and SASEGT. The CDR3 totals 14 residues. V was clipped by 7 bases and J by 3 bases, with 15 bases between them. Written as DNA, the CDR3 is TGTGCCAGCAAGAGGGGAGGAGGAGAAGAGACCCAGTACTTC. This gives the protein CASKRGGGEETQYF.

This clone was seen a few times. The V gene is TRBV30, the J gene TRBJ1-3; 10 positions agree with TRBD1. Germline loops: CDR1 GTSNPN, CDR2 SVGIG (reference sequence). This CDR3 is built from 15 residues. The junction had 6 bases not matched to a gene; V was cut back by 3 bases and J by 4 bases. The CDR3 here is CAWRGQGTVGNTIYF. CDR3 in DNA: TGTGCCTGGAGGGGACAGGGGACTGTCGGAAACACCATATATTTT.

This chain uses TRBV7-9 with TRBJ2-3, with D maybe TRBD2 (8 bases). This CDR3 spans 14 amino acids. The germline V gene has CDR1 SEHNR and CDR2 FQNEAQ (reference sequence). Deletions cut 8 bases from V and 3 bases from J, with 15 bases between. This chain's CDR3 is CASPREGATDTQYF. Written as DNA, the CDR3 is TGTGCCAGCCCCCGGGAGGGGGCAACAGATACGCAGTATTTT.

The V call is TRBV20-1, the J call TRBJ2-5; no firm D call. This CDR3 has 10 amino acids. Germline V gene sequence: CDR1 DFQATT, CDR2 SNEGSKA (reference sequence). Written as DNA, the CDR3 is TGCTCGCCGGAGAGGGAGACCCAGTACTTC. Amino acid sequence: CSPERETQYF.

This chain links TRBV11-3 with TRBJ2-3; D might be TRBD2 (5 bases). This CDR3 comprises 16 residues. The V end was cut by 3 bases, the J end by 3 bases, with 16 bases between. Germline loops: CDR1 SGHNT, CDR2 YENEEA. The CDR3 here is CASSFSTAEETDTQYF. As DNA, the CDR3 is TGTGCCAGCAGCTTTTCAACAGCGGAAGAAACAGATACGCAGTATTTT.

The V call is TRBV7-2, the J call TRBJ2-7, with 7 bases fitting TRBD2. CDR1 and CDR2 (germline): SGHTA, FQGNSA. Losses at the gene ends were 3 bases for V and 0 bases for J; bases not matched to a gene: 2. The length of the CDR3 is 14 residues. In DNA, the CDR3 is TGTGCCAGCAGCTTTCAGCGGGACTCCTACGAGCAGTACTTC. Translated, it gives CASSFQRDSYEQYF.

This chain links TRBV5-4 with TRBJ1-4; 10 bases align to TRBD1. There are 15 residues in the CDR3. Germline-derived CDR1 and CDR2 are SGHNT and YYREEE (reference sequence). Losses at the gene ends were 3 bases for V and 7 bases for J; bases not matched to a gene: 6. Here the CDR3 reads CASSSTGGESEKLFF. DNA of the CDR3: TGTGCCAGCAGCTCGACAGGGGGCGAGAGTGAAAAACTGTTTTTT. Drawing the rest from reference TRBV5-4 and TRBJ1-4, the complete variable domain is ETGVTQSPTHLIKTRGQQVTLRCSSQSGHNTVSWYQQALGQGPQFIFQYYREEENGRGNFPPRFSGLQFPNYSSELNVNALELDDSALYLCASSSTGGESEKLFFGSGTQLSVL.

The chain couples TRBV2 to TRBJ1-4; a weak D match, TRBD1 (6 bases). The V gene lost 6 bases and the J gene lost 2 bases, with 13 bases spanning the gap. There are 15 residues in the CDR3. The V gene's germline CDR1 is SNHLY and CDR2 FYNNEI. The CDR3 loop reads CASSLLGHTNEKLFF. In DNA, the CDR3 is TGTGCCAGCAGCTTATTGGGACACACTAATGAAAAACTGTTTTTT.

This chain links TRBV4-1 with TRBJ2-1, with a weak D call TRBD2 (6 bases). The length of the CDR3 is 16 residues. With 1 base removed from V and 4 bases from J, the gap between germline ends came to 14 bases. Germline V lookup: CDR1 MGHRA, CDR2 YSYEKL. The chain's CDR3 is CASSQVEGTRYNEQFF. CDR3 coding DNA: TGCGCCAGCAGCCAAGTAGAGGGGACTCGATACAATGAGCAGTTCTTC.

This rearrangement joins TRBV29-1 to TRBJ2-4; D call uncertain. Germline V lookup: CDR1 SQVTM, CDR2 ANQGSEA. The CDR3 loop spans 11 amino acids. V lost 3 bases to trimming and J lost 5 bases, with 5 bases between them. The CDR3 is CSVEWQNIQYF. In DNA, the CDR3 is TGCAGCGTTGAGTGGCAAAACATTCAGTACTTC.

This rearrangement joins TRBV4-3 to TRBJ2-1; 9 positions match TRBD2. Looked up from germline, CDR1 is LGHNA and CDR2 is YSLEER. V lost 0 bases and J lost 6; bases outside the gene matches: 9. The CDR3 is 17 residues long. CDR3 region: CASSQDQPGLASNEQFF. The DNA for the CDR3 is TGCGCCAGCAGCCAAGATCAGCCGGGACTAGCCTCCAATGAGCAGTTCTTC.

The chain is built from TRBV5-1 and TRBJ2-2, with a weak D call TRBD1 (5 bases). Germline CDR1 SGHRS, CDR2 YFSETQ. Trimming left V 0 bases short and J 0 bases short, with 9 bases between. CDR3 length: 16 amino acids. The CDR3 sequence: CASSLGQITNTGELFF. As DNA, the CDR3 is TGCGCCAGCAGCTTGGGACAGATCACGAACACCGGGGAGCTGTTTTTT.

The genes are TRBV27 and TRBJ2-1; TRBD2 aligns across 9 bases. From germline, CDR1 is MNHEY and CDR2 SMNVEV (reference sequence). With V trimmed by 5 bases and J by 4 bases, 6 bases remained unmatched. The CDR3 has 15 amino acids. The CDR3 DNA reads as TGTGCCAGCAGTAAAGGGACTAGCTATTACAATGAGCAGTTCTTC. Translating gives CASSKGTSYYNEQFF.

The J gene is TRBJ2-1, the V gene TRBV5-4, with TRBD2 identical over 8 bases. Germline V CDR1 and CDR2: SGHNT, YYREEE (reference sequence). The V and J ends lost 6 bases and 3 bases, in that order; junction bases with no gene match: 8. This CDR3 has 15 amino acids. The CDR3 loop is CASTPGGGDYNEQFF. The CDR3 nucleotides are TGTGCCAGCACCCCGGGGGGGGGAGACTACAATGAGCAGTTCTTC.

This clone appeared once. The genes are TRBV4-1 and TRBJ2-1; D is possibly TRBD1 (6 bases). V was cut by 0 bases and J by 4 bases, with 13 bases left in between. The CDR3 length is 16 residues. The germline CDR1 and CDR2 sequences are MGHRA and YSYEKL. CDR3 sequence reads: CASSQDGGHSYNEQFF. In nucleotides, the CDR3 is TGCGCCAGCAGCCAAGATGGGGGACATAGTTACAATGAGCAGTTCTTC.

This chain uses TRBV11-3 with TRBJ2-5, with 12 nucleotides matching TRBD2. The ends lost 5 bases at V and 4 bases at J; junction bases unmatched: 11. Germline CDR1 SGHNT, CDR2 YENEEA. The length of the CDR3 is 17 residues. CDR3 DNA: TGTGCCAGCAGCCGGGGGCTAGCGGGAGGGCCAGGAGAGACCCAGTACTTC. Translated: CASSRGLAGGPGETQYF.

The CDR3 DNA is TGCGCCAGCAGCTTGGATATATCAGGGAGGATGTCCTACGAGCAGTACTTC. Its protein is CASSLDISGRMSYEQYF. This chain connects TRBV5-1 to TRBJ2-7; possible D gene TRBD2, 6 bases. This CDR3 spans 17 amino acids. The germline CDR1 and CDR2 sequences are SGHRS and YFSETQ. Trimming pared 0 bases from V and 1 base from J, leaving 17 bases between.

This clone was found many times. The chain couples TRBV5-4 to TRBJ1-2; D is possibly TRBD1 (6 bases). The CDR3 is 15 residues long. Germline CDR1 reads SGHNT; CDR2 reads YYREEE (reference sequence). Between the trimmed V and J ends, which lost 2 bases and 4 bases, there was a span of 15 bases. For the CDR3, the DNA is TGTGCCAGCAGCTTTAGGGGAGGGACATTCTATGGCTACACCTTC. This translates into CASSFRGGTFYGYTF.

The chain is built from TRBV4-3 and TRBJ1-1, with a tentative D call TRBD1 (6 bases). This CDR3 is built from 16 residues. Between the trimmed V and J ends, which lost 4 bases and 1 base, there was a span of 16 bases. Germline-derived CDR1 and CDR2 are LGHNA and YSLEER. The CDR3 reads CASSPGPGHQNTEAFF. CDR3 nucleotide sequence: TGCGCCAGCAGCCCAGGACCGGGACACCAGAACACTGAAGCTTTCTTT.

V usage is TRBV30 and J usage is TRBJ1-5, with D possibly matching TRBD1 (5 bases). Trimming took 2 bases from V and 0 from J, leaving 8 bases between them. CDR1 is GTSNPN and CDR2 is SVGIG in the germline V gene (reference sequence). This CDR3 region has 14 residues. For the CDR3, the DNA is TGTGCCTGGAGTAAAGGGGATAGCAATCAGCCCCAGCATTTT. Translation gives CAWSKGDSNQPQHF. Using reference TRBV30 and TRBJ1-5 for the parts outside the CDR3, the full variable domain is SQTIHQWPATLVQPVGSPLSLECTVEGTSNPNLYWYRQAAGRGLQLLFYSVGIGQISSEVPQNLSASRPQDRQFILSSKKLLLSDSGFYLCAWSKGDSNQPQHFGDGTRLSIL.

The chain links TRBV7-2 to TRBJ2-1, with TRBD2 identical over 8 bases. The CDR3 runs to 16 residues. Trimming removed 6 bases from V and 4 bases from J; junction bases left unmatched: 11. Per the germline V gene, CDR1 is SGHTA and CDR2 is FQGNSA. The CDR3 sequence is CASSRSGGLEYNEQFF. DNA for the CDR3: TGTGCCAGCAGTCGATCGGGGGGGCTTGAATACAATGAGCAGTTCTTC.